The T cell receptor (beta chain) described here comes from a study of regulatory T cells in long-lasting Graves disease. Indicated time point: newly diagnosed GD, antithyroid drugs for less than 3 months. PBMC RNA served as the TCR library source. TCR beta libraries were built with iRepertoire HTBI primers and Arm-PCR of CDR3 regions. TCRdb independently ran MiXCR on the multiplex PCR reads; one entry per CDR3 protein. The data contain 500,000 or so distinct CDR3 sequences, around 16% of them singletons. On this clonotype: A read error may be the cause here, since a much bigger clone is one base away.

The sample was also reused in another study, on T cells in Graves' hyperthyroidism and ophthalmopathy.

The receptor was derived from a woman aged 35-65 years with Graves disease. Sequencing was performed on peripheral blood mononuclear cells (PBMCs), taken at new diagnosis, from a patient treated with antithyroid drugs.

CDR3 region: CASSRDDMSTDTQYF. CDR3 coding DNA: TGTGCCAGCAGCCGGGACGATATGAGCACAGATACGCAGTATTTT. V is TRBV7-8 and J is TRBJ2-3; D possibly matches TRBD1 or TRBD2 (5 bases each). Germline V gene sequence: CDR1 SGHVS, CDR2 FQNEAQ. This CDR3 has 15 amino acids. Trimming left V 5 bases short and J 0 bases short, with 12 bases between.